This TCR beta chain was captured by sequencing in a study of human T cells and chemical hapten exposure. Time point given: pre-sensitization, week 0. Specified treatment: therapeutic diphenylcyclopropenone sensitization with weekly scalp DPC. The germline V and J ends were trimmed by 6 bases and 7 bases, with 13 bases remaining between them. The CDR3 covers 11 residues. CDR1 is DFQATT and CDR2 is SNEGSKA in the germline V gene (reference sequence). TCRdb independently ran MiXCR on the RACE reads; one entry per CDR3 protein. The data hold more than 300,000 distinct CDR3 sequences, with approximately 5.1% observed a single time.

This specimen was whole blood, taken in connection with sensitization to the hapten diphenylcyclopropenone (DPC). The V and J genes are TRBV20-1 and TRBJ2-7; D unclear. This clonotype was obtained from a woman aged 45 to 65 with alopecia areata. Some clones in this sample may be carry-over from other donors' samples. The CDR3 here is CSALSQREQYF. The CDR3 DNA reads as TGCAGTGCCCTATCACAGAGGGAGCAGTACTTC.